Reported below is one T cell receptor (beta chain). The sample is drawn from a study of low-dose radiotherapy and immunotherapy resistance in tumors. Study-wide context: Patients were treated with intravenous nivolumab at 240 mg every two weeks and were also dosed with ipilimumab at 1 mg/kg every six weeks. Given every two weeks, intravenous cyclophosphamide 200 mg/m2 preceded radiation and immunotherapy by one day. Patients took 300 mg oral aspirin daily for four cycles from cycle 1 day 1.

Alpha- and beta-chain coverage of first-strand cDNA came from TRAV- and TRBV-specific primers. With a V-primer adapter and a constant-region primer, TCRs were amplified for about 19 PCR cycles. TCRdb fed the reads into MiXCR, producing one record per CDR3 protein. Here the sample spans around 11,000 distinct CDR3 sequences, more than 55% being singletons. The germline V gene encodes CDR1 MNHNY and CDR2 SVGAGI (reference sequence). Trimming shortened V by 2 bases and J by 3 bases, and 13 bases separated the two germline ends. This CDR3 contains 16 residues. This TCR came from a human donor with advanced metastatic prostate, ovarian, gallbladder or colorectal cancer (not recorded which). This table probably holds off-target reads from a library built for another chain. The chain uses TRBV6-6 and TRBJ2-2; the D gene is possibly TRBD2 (6 bases). CDR3 sequence (DNA): TGTGCCAGCAGTTACACGGGAGTGGGTGACACCGGGGAGCTGTTTTTT. Protein: CASSYTGVGDTGELFF.